The 22 T cell receptor beta chains presented below share a single source sample, sequenced in a study of cytomegalovirus exposure and HLA in healthy donors. 60 Vbeta and 13 Jbeta primers were used in PCR. Clones were sequenced by immunoSEQ multiplex PCR, and TCRdb holds only the in-frame ones, with some missing. The data hold more than 140,000 clones, with almost 80% observed a single time. Sample: PBMCs. These receptors all stem from a male donor in good health and CMV-seronegative.

The CDR3 spells CASREDSPIGKLFF. CDR3 DNA: TGTGCCAGCAGAGAGGACTCCCCAATCGGGAAACTGTTTTTT. J is TRBJ1-4 and V is TRBV6-5; D uncertain. The CDR3 extends over 14 amino acids. Trimming removed 6 bases at V and 11 bases at J, with 19 bases between. CDR1 and CDR2 from the germline V gene are MNHEY and SVGAGI.

V usage is TRBV7-3 and J usage is TRBJ2-1, with 10 nucleotides matching TRBD2. Unmatched junction bases numbered 4, after V lost 5 bases and J lost 3 bases. The CDR3 sequence is 15 residues long. Germline loops: CDR1 SGHTA, CDR2 FQGTGA. CDR3 coding DNA: TGTGCCAGCAGCGCGGGACTAGCGATCTACAATGAGCAGTTCTTC. As protein: CASSAGLAIYNEQFF.

J is TRBJ1-3 and V is TRBV27; possibly TRBD1 for D (5 bases). This CDR3 is 13 amino acids long. CDR1 is MNHEY and CDR2 is SMNVEV in the germline V gene (reference sequence). Trimming took off 5 bases at V and 8 bases at J, with 13 bases between the two ends. The CDR3 nucleotides are TGTGCCAGCAGTCCCATGGGGCGAGACACCATATATTTT. Its protein is CASSPMGRDTIYF.

This chain links TRBV5-1 with TRBJ1-1, with D possibly TRBD1 on 5 matching bases. CDR1 and CDR2 from the germline V gene are SGHRS and YFSETQ. Trimming cost V 0 bases and J 0 bases, with 12 bases left between them. This CDR3 is 16 amino acids long. CDR3 sequence reads: CASSLDAGLMNTEAFF. The CDR3 region has the DNA TGCGCCAGCAGCTTGGATGCAGGGCTCATGAACACTGAAGCTTTCTTT.

This clone was seen just once. V usage is TRBV9 and J usage is TRBJ1-1, with D perhaps TRBD1 (6 bases). CDR1 SGDLS and CDR2 YYNGEE come from the germline V gene. V was clipped by 3 bases and J by 5 bases, with 11 bases between them. The length of the CDR3 is 13 residues. The CDR3 DNA is TGTGCCAGCAGCGAAGGGGGGGTTACTGAAGCTTTCTTT. Its translation: CASSEGGVTEAFF.

The chain has TRBV7-9 and TRBJ1-3; D is uncertain. V was trimmed by 4 bases and J by 1 base, leaving 20 bases between them. Germline values: CDR1 SEHNR, CDR2 FQNEAQ (reference sequence). The CDR3 runs to 18 residues. The CDR3: CASSYAGSEGRSGNTIYF. The CDR3 DNA is TGTGCCAGCAGCTACGCCGGGTCCGAGGGAAGGTCTGGAAACACCATATATTTT. Complete variable domain (other parts from reference TRBV7-9 and TRBJ1-3): DTGVSQNPRHKITKRGQNVTFRCDPISEHNRLYWYRQTLGQGPEFLTYFQNEAQLEKSRLLSDRFSAERPKGSFSTLEIQRTEQGDSAMYLCASSYAGSEGRSGNTIYFGEGSWLTVV.

V usage is TRBV9 and J usage is TRBJ2-1, with 7 bases aligning to TRBD2. Germline CDR1 reads SGDLS; CDR2 reads YYNGEE. The junction had 8 bases not matched to a gene; V was cut back by 4 bases and J by 7 bases. This CDR3 spans 14 amino acids. The CDR3 protein is CASSPGGSGNEQFF. For the CDR3, the DNA is TGTGCCAGCAGCCCCGGGGGTAGCGGGAATGAGCAGTTCTTC.

This chain joins TRBV15 and TRBJ1-1; D not certain. This CDR3 contains 13 residues. Germline V gene lookup returns CDR1 LNHNV and CDR2 YYDKDF (reference sequence). Trimming took off 5 bases at V and 3 bases at J, with 10 bases between the two ends. CDR3 amino acids: CATSAGTYTEAFF. Written as DNA, the CDR3 is TGTGCCACCAGCGCTGGTACTTACACTGAAGCTTTCTTT.

In DNA, the CDR3 is TGTGCCAGTAGTGTCAGGGGTGTGGAGCTGTTTTTT. It translates to CASSVRGVELFF. The chain carries TRBV19 and TRBJ2-2; tentatively, D is TRBD1 (6 bases). Trimming shortened V by 5 bases and J by 10 bases, and 11 bases separated the two germline ends. CDR1 is LNHDA and CDR2 is SQIVND in the germline V gene (reference sequence). This CDR3 comprises 12 residues.

The gene calls are TRBV5-5 and TRBJ2-5; maybe TRBD1 (6 bases). The length of the CDR3 is 12 residues. V was clipped by 0 bases and J by 11 bases, with 11 bases between them. Per the germline V gene, CDR1 is SGHKS and CDR2 is YYEKEE (reference sequence). CDR3 nucleotides: TGTGCCAGCAGCTTGGGGTCAGGGGAGCAGTACTTC. It specifies CASSLGSGEQYF.

The V and J genes are TRBV29-1 and TRBJ1-1, with 7 bases that match TRBD1. The CDR3 covers 14 residues. Germline V gene sequence: CDR1 SQVTM, CDR2 ANQGSEA. The trim removed 7 bases at V and 3 bases at J, leaving 11 bases unmatched. In nucleotides, the CDR3 is TGCAGCGCTGGAATTAACAGGGGAGACACTGAAGCTTTCTTT. Translated: CSAGINRGDTEAFF.

V gene TRBV5-1 combines with J gene TRBJ2-7; no clear D gene. The CDR3 contains 14 residues. V lost 6 bases and J 0 bases, leaving 13 bases between the germline ends. Germline V CDR1 and CDR2: SGHRS, YFSETQ. The CDR3 DNA is TGCGCCAGCACTTTAGACTCGAGCTCCTACGAGCAGTACTTC. Amino acids: CASTLDSSSYEQYF.

The chain uses TRBV4-3 and TRBJ2-7, with D possibly being TRBD2 (6 bases). This CDR3 is built from 14 residues. Germline CDR1 LGHNA, CDR2 YSLEER. Trimming cost V 0 bases and J 4 bases, with 10 bases left between them. The CDR3: CASSQEQGGYEQYF. The CDR3 region has the DNA TGCGCCAGCAGCCAAGAGCAGGGAGGATACGAGCAGTACTTC.

The genes are TRBV10-3 and TRBJ1-2; the match to TRBD1 covers 7 bases. Trimming removed 6 bases from V and 0 bases from J; junction bases left unmatched: 10. The CDR3 extends over 16 amino acids. Germline values: CDR1 ENHRY, CDR2 SYGVKD. The chain's CDR3 is CAIRGNRGKANYGYTF. CDR3 bases: TGTGCCATCAGAGGGAACAGGGGCAAAGCTAACTATGGCTACACCTTC.

The chain has TRBV6-1 and TRBJ2-3, with 10 nucleotides matching TRBD1. Per germline, CDR1 MNHNS and CDR2 SASEGT. V shed 10 bases and J 3 bases; nucleotides not matched to a gene: 7. The CDR3 length is 14 residues. This CDR3 reads CATQWGQGTDTQYF. The CDR3, as DNA: TGTGCCACTCAGTGGGGACAGGGGACAGATACGCAGTATTTT.

The chain is built from TRBV4-3 and TRBJ2-3; the match to TRBD1 covers 10 bases. The CDR3 length is 16 residues. Germline V gene sequence: CDR1 LGHNA, CDR2 YSLEER. Trimming took 4 bases from V and 1 from J; bases not matched to a gene: 5. The CDR3 protein is CASSRSGTGGTDTQYF. Written as DNA, the CDR3 is TGCGCCAGCAGCCGCTCTGGGACAGGGGGCACAGATACGCAGTATTTT.

The sample holds one count of this clone. The V gene is TRBV5-1, the J gene TRBJ1-1; 11 nucleotides align to TRBD1. J gave up 4 bases and V 0 bases, and 8 bases lay outside the gene matches. Germline V gene sequence: CDR1 SGHRS, CDR2 YFSETQ. This CDR3 spans 17 amino acids. The CDR3: CASSLGTGGRSSTEAFF. CDR3 nucleotides: TGCGCCAGCAGCTTGGGGACAGGGGGCAGGAGTAGCACTGAAGCTTTCTTT.

This rearrangement joins TRBV4-2 to TRBJ2-5, with 9 bases aligning to TRBD1. The last part of the DNA fits TRBJ2-7 better; the J call may be wrong. The CDR3 sequence is 16 residues long. The germline V gene has CDR1 LGHNA and CDR2 YNFKEQ. Written as DNA, the CDR3 is TGTGCCAGCAGCCAAGACCCCGGGACAGGGAAATACGAGCAGTACTTC. Amino acids: CASSQDPGTGKYEQYF.

The chain has TRBV13 and TRBJ2-3; 9 bases agree with TRBD2. The CDR3 has 19 residues. CDR1 PRHDT and CDR2 FYEKMQ come from the germline V gene (reference sequence). V lost 0 bases, J lost 1 base, and 11 bases stayed unmatched. CDR3 sequence (DNA): TGTGCCAGCAGCTTAGGAAGTCGTCTAGCGGGAATCGGCACAGATACGCAGTATTTT. Translating it yields CASSLGSRLAGIGTDTQYF.

The chain uses TRBV5-6 and TRBJ2-5; D gene unclear. From germline, CDR1 is SGHDT and CDR2 YYEEEE. The V and J ends lost 4 bases and 5 bases respectively, with 15 bases between them. This CDR3 has 14 residues. The CDR3 sequence: CASSDLINGETQYF. The CDR3 DNA follows: TGTGCCAGCAGCGATCTAATAAACGGGGAGACCCAGTACTTC.

This chain connects TRBV5-5 to TRBJ1-2, with a weak D call TRBD1 (6 bases). The germline gives CDR1 SGHKS, CDR2 YYEKEE (reference sequence). V was pared by 0 bases and J by 3 bases, with 12 bases between. The CDR3 is made up of 15 amino acids. This chain's CDR3 is CASSLVGTIDYGYTF. CDR3 in DNA: TGTGCCAGCAGCTTGGTTGGGACAATAGACTATGGCTACACCTTC. Using reference TRBV5-5 and TRBJ1-2 for the parts outside the CDR3, the full variable domain is DAGVTQSPTHLIKTRGQQVTLRCSPISGHKSVSWYQQVLGQGPQFIFQYYEKEERGRGNFPDRFSARQFPNYSSELNVNALLLGDSALYLCASSLVGTIDYGYTFGSGTRLTVV.

V usage is TRBV5-6 and J usage is TRBJ2-3; no reliable D call. Trimming took off 4 bases at V and 7 bases at J, with 10 bases between the two ends. Germline CDR1 reads SGHDT; CDR2 reads YYEEEE. The CDR3 loop spans 12 amino acids. DNA of the CDR3: TGTGCCAGCAGCCTGGGCGGAAATACGCAGTATTTT. It specifies CASSLGGNTQYF.